One and the same sample provided the 25 T cell receptor beta chains below, sequenced in a study of long-term antiretroviral therapy in people with HIV. Runs used v3.0 of the immunoSEQ assay and were done at survey level. The data were produced by immunoSEQ multiplex PCR, yet TCRdb's version contains in-frame clones alone and is incomplete. Of about 21,000 clones listed, around 75% are singletons. The specimen was unsorted PBMCs, collected 0.5 years before starting antiretroviral therapy. The receptors originated from a young man with HIV.

The chain recombines TRBV29-1 with TRBJ1-6, with a weak D call TRBD1 (5 bases). This CDR3 has 15 amino acids. Germline V gene data show CDR1 as SQVTM and CDR2 as ANQGSEA. V was cut by 6 bases and J by 0 bases, with 12 bases left in between. The CDR3 DNA follows: TGCAGCGTACAGGACGGGAGCTCCTATAATTCACCCCTCCACTTT. It codes for CSVQDGSSYNSPLHF.

The V call is TRBV28, the J call TRBJ2-7, with 11 bases aligning to TRBD2. With V trimmed by 6 bases and J by 4 bases, 5 bases remained unmatched. The CDR3 runs 14 residues. Germline-derived CDR1 and CDR2 are MDHEN and SYDVKM. CDR3 region: CASSLTSGSYEQYF. DNA of the CDR3: TGTGCCAGCAGCCTTACTAGCGGGAGTTACGAGCAGTACTTC.

The rearrangement joins TRBV7-9 to TRBJ1-1; D might be TRBD1 (5 bases). The CDR3 totals 17 residues. Trimming took off 3 bases at V and 7 bases at J, with 24 bases between the two ends. From germline, CDR1 is SEHNR and CDR2 FQNEAQ (reference sequence). The CDR3 nucleotides are TGTGCCAGCAGCTTTGCCTTTAAAGGGGATAAGGAGAGTGAAGCTTTCTTT. Translating it yields CASSFAFKGDKESEAFF.

The rearrangement uses TRBV2 and TRBJ1-1, with D perhaps matching TRBD1 (6 bases). Trimming removed 4 bases at V and 1 base at J, with 16 bases between. Germline-derived CDR1 and CDR2 are SNHLY and FYNNEI. This CDR3 spans 16 amino acids. The CDR3 loop reads CASSATGLVRNTEAFF. In DNA, the CDR3 is TGTGCCAGCAGTGCTACAGGGCTGGTTCGGAACACTGAAGCTTTCTTT.

V and J are TRBV10-2 and TRBJ1-1, with 7 bases aligning to TRBD1. From germline, CDR1 is WSHSY and CDR2 SAAADI. V lost 3 bases, J lost 4 bases, and 2 bases stayed unmatched. CDR3 length: 13 amino acids. For the CDR3, the DNA is TGCGCCAGCAGTGACACAGGGGTCACTGAAGCTTTCTTT. This translates into CASSDTGVTEAFF.

The CDR3 protein is CATSHRDFPYEQYF. For the CDR3, the DNA is TGTGCCACCAGCCACCGGGACTTCCCATACGAGCAGTACTTC. The rearrangement joins TRBV15 to TRBJ2-7, with D perhaps matching TRBD2 (6 bases). The V gene lost 5 bases and the J gene lost 4 bases, with 15 bases spanning the gap. Germline CDR1 LNHNV, CDR2 YYDKDF (reference sequence). The CDR3 has 14 amino acids.

The V and J genes are TRBV6-5 and TRBJ2-1; TRBD2 is a possible D gene (6 bases). Germline V lookup: CDR1 MNHEY, CDR2 SVGAGI. The ends were cut back, 6 bases at V and 10 bases at J, with 19 bases in the middle. CDR3 size: 14 residues. The CDR3 DNA is TGTGCCAGCAGGCCTGTGCCGGAGGGCCACGAGCAGTTCTTC. This sequence encodes CASRPVPEGHEQFF.

V gene TRBV27 combines with J gene TRBJ2-5, with 10 nucleotides matching TRBD2. The CDR3 has 14 residues. Germline V CDR1 and CDR2: MNHEY, SMNVEV (reference sequence). V lost 3 bases to trimming and J lost 4 bases; unmatched junction nucleotides: 2. The CDR3 DNA follows: TGTGCCAGCAGTTTCTCTAGCGGGAGAGAGACCCAGTACTTC. Translation: CASSFSSGRETQYF.

This rearrangement joins TRBV7-8 to TRBJ2-7; no clear D. In germline, CDR1 is SGHVS, CDR2 FQNEAQ. The CDR3 covers 13 residues. Trimming took off 7 bases at V and 6 bases at J, with 16 bases between the two ends. The CDR3 DNA reads as TGTGCCAGCACTGGACGGAGTTGGGGCGAGCAGTACTTC. It is translated as CASTGRSWGEQYF.

The chain is built from TRBV7-8 and TRBJ1-5, with no clear D. Trimming shortened V by 3 bases and J by 1 base, and 7 bases separated the two germline ends. The CDR3 totals 14 residues. CDR1 and CDR2 (germline): SGHVS, FQNEAQ. CDR3 residues: CASSFAVSNQPQHF. CDR3 coding DNA: TGTGCCAGCAGCTTTGCAGTGAGCAATCAGCCCCAGCATTTT.

This clone has more than one count but fewer than ten. V is TRBV7-3 and J is TRBJ1-2, with 7 bases matching TRBD1. V lost 3 bases to trimming and J lost 1 base; unmatched junction nucleotides: 5. The CDR3 loop spans 15 amino acids. CDR1 SGHTA and CDR2 FQGTGA come from the germline V gene. The CDR3, as DNA: TGTGCCAGCAGCTTCATGGGACAGCTTAACTATGGCTACACCTTC. It yields the protein CASSFMGQLNYGYTF.

The V and J genes are TRBV27 and TRBJ2-7; TRBD2 is a possible D gene (6 bases). Germline assignment: CDR1 MNHEY and CDR2 SMNVEV (reference sequence). V was shortened by 3 bases and J by 6 bases, with 15 bases between the two germline ends. The CDR3 runs 14 residues. The CDR3 loop is CASSFRDSGGEQYF. The CDR3 nucleotides read TGTGCCAGCAGTTTCCGGGACTCTGGGGGCGAGCAGTACTTC.

This clone was observed a few times. This rearrangement joins TRBV5-6 to TRBJ2-1, with D hard to call. V was trimmed by 6 bases and J by 9 bases, leaving 7 bases between them. The germline gives CDR1 SGHDT, CDR2 YYEEEE. The CDR3 contains 10 residues. The DNA for the CDR3 is TGTGCCAGCAAAGGGCTTGAGCAGTTCTTC. As protein: CASKGLEQFF.

The chain combines TRBV27 with TRBJ2-3; no definite D call. This CDR3 region has 12 residues. The V gene lost 3 bases and the J gene lost 5 bases, with 6 bases spanning the gap. Germline V gene lookup returns CDR1 MNHEY and CDR2 SMNVEV (reference sequence). The CDR3 reads CASSLQGDTQYF. For the CDR3, the DNA is TGTGCCAGCAGTTTGCAAGGAGATACGCAGTATTTT.

The chain couples TRBV10-1 to TRBJ1-2; 8 bases are a match to TRBD1. The CDR3 is made up of 14 amino acids. The germline CDR1 and CDR2 sequences are WNHNN and SYGVQD (reference sequence). Trimming took 4 bases from V and 3 from J; bases not matched to a gene: 4. The CDR3 DNA is TGCGCCAGCAGTGGGACAGGGAATTACTATGGCTACACCTTC. Its protein is CASSGTGNYYGYTF.

The chain links TRBV10-1 to TRBJ2-5; 12 bases fit TRBD1. Unmatched junction bases numbered 7, after V lost 7 bases and J lost 4 bases. Germline V gives CDR1 WNHNN, CDR2 SYGVQD (reference sequence). This CDR3 is built from 15 residues. CDR3 amino acids: CASNPGTGGLETQYF. CDR3 in DNA: TGCGCCAGCAATCCCGGGACAGGGGGCTTAGAGACCCAGTACTTC.

This chain joins TRBV14 and TRBJ1-6; 7 bases are shared with TRBD1. V was clipped by 5 bases and J by 9 bases; unmatched bases: 10. The CDR3 is made up of 15 amino acids. CDR1 is SGHDN, CDR2 FVKESK, per germline. CDR3 sequence: CASSTGESLSSPLHF. CDR3 DNA: TGTGCCAGCAGCACAGGGGAGAGTCTTTCTTCACCCCTCCACTTT.

V usage is TRBV5-6 and J usage is TRBJ1-1; TRBD1 might be the D (5 bases). The CDR3 length is 15 residues. Germline lookup yields CDR1 SGHDT and CDR2 YYEEEE. V lost 2 bases and J lost 1, with 12 bases in between. The CDR3 coding sequence is TGTGCCAGCAGCTTCTCACCAGGGCAGAACACTGAAGCTTTCTTT. It codes for CASSFSPGQNTEAFF.

This chain connects TRBV9 to TRBJ2-7; 11 nucleotides align to TRBD1. Germline CDR1 SGDLS, CDR2 YYNGEE. V shed 0 bases, J shed 5 bases, and the junction held 4 bases outside the gene matches. This CDR3 region has 15 residues. The CDR3 region is CASSVEGQGAHEQYF. CDR3 sequence (DNA): TGTGCCAGCAGCGTAGAAGGACAGGGGGCTCACGAGCAGTACTTC. Combining the CDR3 with reference TRBV9 and TRBJ2-7 gives the whole variable domain DSGVTQTPKHLITATGQRVTLRCSPRSGDLSVYWYQQSLDQGLQFLIQYYNGEERAKGNILERFSAQQFPDLHSELNLSSLELGDSALYFCASSVEGQGAHEQYFGPGTRLTVT.

V usage is TRBV7-9 and J usage is TRBJ2-3; perhaps D is TRBD1 or TRBD2 (5 bases each). Trimming stripped 4 bases from V and 5 bases from J, with 13 bases between. This CDR3 comprises 14 residues. The germline CDR1 and CDR2 sequences are SEHNR and FQNEAQ (reference sequence). CDR3 in amino acids: CASSSDWGRDTQYF. CDR3 sequence (DNA): TGTGCCAGCAGCTCGGACTGGGGGAGAGATACGCAGTATTTT. Supplemented by reference TRBV7-9 and TRBJ2-3, the full variable domain reads DTGVSQNPRHKITKRGQNVTFRCDPISEHNRLYWYRQTLGQGPEFLTYFQNEAQLEKSRLLSDRFSAERPKGSFSTLEIQRTEQGDSAMYLCASSSDWGRDTQYFGPGTRLTVL.

This clone is a singleton in its sample. This sequence joins TRBV28 and TRBJ2-7; possibly TRBD1 for D (5 bases). CDR3 size: 11 residues. V lost 6 bases and J lost 4, with 7 bases in between. CDR1 and CDR2 (germline): MDHEN, SYDVKM. CDR3 sequence: CASRQDYEQYF. The CDR3 bases are TGTGCCAGCAGACAGGATTACGAGCAGTACTTC.

The chain uses TRBV6-6 and TRBJ1-2; weak D call: TRBD1 (5 bases). With 0 bases removed from V and 4 bases from J, the gap between germline ends came to 15 bases. CDR1 and CDR2 (germline): MNHNY, SVGAGI (reference sequence). The CDR3 runs 16 residues. CDR3 sequence: CASSYSGDRYLYGYTF. The CDR3 region has the DNA TGTGCCAGCAGTTACTCCGGGGACCGATACCTCTATGGCTACACCTTC.

The chain is built from TRBV7-9 and TRBJ2-1; either TRBD1 or TRBD2 may fit D (6 bases each). The CDR3 sequence is 15 residues long. From germline, CDR1 is SEHNR and CDR2 FQNEAQ (reference sequence). V lost 3 bases, J lost 6 bases, and 15 bases lay in between. CDR3 sequence (DNA): TGTGCCAGCAGCTTTGAGGGGGGACACCTCAATGAGCAGTTCTTC. It yields the protein CASSFEGGHLNEQFF. Looking up the rest from reference TRBV7-9 and TRBJ2-1 gives the full variable domain: DTGVSQNPRHKITKRGQNVTFRCDPISEHNRLYWYRQTLGQGPEFLTYFQNEAQLEKSRLLSDRFSAERPKGSFSTLEIQRTEQGDSAMYLCASSFEGGHLNEQFFGPGTRLTVL.

The V gene is TRBV4-3, the J gene TRBJ2-1; unclear D gene. The CDR3 runs 14 residues. Looked up from germline, CDR1 is LGHNA and CDR2 is YSLEER. Trimming pared 1 base from V and 2 bases from J, leaving 6 bases between. CDR3 amino acids: CASSQVSTYNEQFF. For the CDR3, the DNA is TGCGCCAGCAGCCAAGTCTCTACCTACAATGAGCAGTTCTTC.

The V gene is TRBV10-1, the J gene TRBJ2-1, with 13 bases aligning to TRBD2. Germline CDR1 reads WNHNN; CDR2 reads SYGVQD (reference sequence). Trimming cost V 10 bases and J 0 bases; bases outside gene matches: 15. CDR3 length: 19 residues. CDR3 residues: CAIPKNGTSGNRSYNEQFF. CDR3 nucleotide sequence: TGCGCCATCCCGAAAAATGGGACTAGCGGGAATCGCTCCTACAATGAGCAGTTCTTC.